This entry lists 15 T cell receptor beta chains sequenced from one sample in a study of T cell responses to AZD1222 COVID-19 vaccine. Profiled with immunoSEQ multiplex PCR; TCRdb holds only in-frame clones, not every one. Here the sample spans some 130,000 clones, around 90% being singletons. The sample in question was peripheral blood, obtained on day 0 of AZD1222 vaccination. These receptors were collected from an adult in good health.

This chain uses TRBV19 with TRBJ1-5; the match to TRBD1 covers 10 bases. Germline V lookup: CDR1 LNHDA, CDR2 SQIVND (reference sequence). The CDR3 sequence is 18 residues long. The ends lost 7 bases at V and 2 bases at J; junction bases unmatched: 14. The CDR3 loop is CASNSGRDRGFGNQPQHF. The CDR3 DNA reads TGTGCCAGTAACAGCGGCCGGGACAGGGGTTTCGGCAATCAGCCCCAGCATTTT. Full variable domain (remainder filled in from reference TRBV19 and TRBJ1-5): DGGITQSPKYLFRKEGQNVTLSCEQNLNHDAMYWYRQDPGQGLRLIYYSQIVNDFQKGDIAEGYSVSREKKESFPLTVTSAQKNPTAFYLCASNSGRDRGFGNQPQHFGDGTRLSIL.

The chain joins TRBV4-2 to TRBJ1-5, with a possible D match to TRBD1 (6 bases). There are 16 residues in the CDR3. The germline CDR1 and CDR2 sequences are LGHNA and YNFKEQ. Between the trimmed V and J ends, which lost 1 base and 6 bases, there was a span of 16 bases. For the CDR3, the DNA is TGTGCCAGCAGCCAAGGAGGTCAGGGGAGGATTCAGCCCCAGCATTTT. Its translation is CASSQGGQGRIQPQHF.

The CDR3 protein is CASSLNQGFMNTEAFF. CDR3 in DNA: TGTGCCAGTAGTTTAAACCAGGGGTTCATGAACACTGAAGCTTTCTTT. The V call is TRBV19, the J call TRBJ1-1, with D possibly TRBD1 on 6 matching bases. Trimming took off 5 bases at V and 0 bases at J, with 16 bases between the two ends. Germline values: CDR1 LNHDA, CDR2 SQIVND (reference sequence). CDR3 size: 16 residues.

This chain joins TRBV5-4 and TRBJ1-5, with D hard to call. Germline V CDR1 and CDR2: SGHNT, YYREEE (reference sequence). The CDR3 length is 14 residues. V gave up 1 base and J gave up 4 bases, with 9 bases separating them. The CDR3 DNA sequence: TGTGCCAGCAGCTTGAAAGGAAAGAATCAGCCCCAGCATTTT. It is translated as CASSLKGKNQPQHF.

The count of this clone is one. The chain joins TRBV6-2 or TRBV6-3 to TRBJ1-1; a possible D gene is TRBD1 (5 bases). Trimming removed 2 bases at V and 0 bases at J, with 7 bases between. Germline loops: CDR1 MNHEY, CDR2 SVGEGT. The CDR3 is made up of 14 amino acids. CDR3: CASSYVDMNTEAFF. In DNA, the CDR3 is TGTGCCAGCAGTTACGTGGACATGAACACTGAAGCTTTCTTT.

The J gene is TRBJ2-3, the V gene TRBV5-1; possible D gene TRBD1, 6 bases. The CDR3 has 13 residues. Germline values: CDR1 SGHRS, CDR2 YFSETQ. Trimming shortened V by 0 bases and J by 4 bases, and 6 bases separated the two germline ends. The CDR3 DNA follows: TGCGCCAGCAGCTTGGGGGGGCCAGATACGCAGTATTTT. This codes for CASSLGGPDTQYF.

The V call is TRBV28, the J call TRBJ1-4, with D maybe TRBD1 (6 bases). V lost 5 bases to trimming and J lost 4 bases, with 14 bases between them. The germline V gene encodes CDR1 MDHEN and CDR2 SYDVKM. The CDR3 runs to 15 residues. CDR3 region: CASSPRQDYNEKLFF. CDR3 in DNA: TGTGCCAGCAGTCCCCGACAGGATTATAATGAAAAACTGTTTTTT.

The V call is TRBV6-5, the J call TRBJ1-1; D ambiguous. The CDR3 runs 14 residues. The germline CDR1 and CDR2 sequences are MNHEY and SVGAGI. Trimming took 3 bases from V and 2 from J, leaving 10 bases between them. CDR3: CASSYAGPNTEAFF. CDR3 nucleotides: TGTGCCAGCAGTTATGCAGGCCCAAACACTGAAGCTTTCTTT.

This chain uses TRBV5-1 with TRBJ2-2, with 10 bases aligning to TRBD1. The CDR3 contains 15 residues. CDR1 SGHRS and CDR2 YFSETQ come from the germline V gene. V dropped 4 bases and J dropped 4; count of bases not matched to a gene: 4. The CDR3 loop reads CASSDRGRGTGELFF. The CDR3 DNA sequence: TGCGCCAGCAGCGACAGGGGGCGCGGCACCGGGGAGCTGTTTTTT.

This chain joins TRBV3-1 (or the pseudogene TRBV3-2) and TRBJ1-5; D remains unclear. The CDR3 has 15 residues. Trimming stripped 5 bases from V and 4 bases from J, with 15 bases between. The germline gives CDR1 LGHDT, CDR2 YNNKEL (reference sequence). CDR3 sequence: CASSSRGNGNQPQHF. DNA of the CDR3: TGTGCCAGCAGCTCCAGAGGGAACGGAAATCAGCCCCAGCATTTT.

V is TRBV27 and J is TRBJ1-1, with 8 bases lining up with TRBD1. Looked up from germline, CDR1 is MNHEY and CDR2 is SMNVEV (reference sequence). With V trimmed by 5 bases and J by 3 bases, 8 bases remained unmatched. The CDR3 has 15 amino acids. CDR3 region: CASSRRGTGDTEAFF. DNA of the CDR3: TGTGCCAGCAGTCGTCGGGGGACAGGAGACACTGAAGCTTTCTTT.

The rearrangement uses TRBV28 and TRBJ2-5; 9 positions match TRBD2. The CDR3 sequence is 15 residues long. Germline values: CDR1 MDHEN, CDR2 SYDVKM. V dropped 2 bases and J dropped 5; count of bases not matched to a gene: 6. The CDR3 coding sequence is TGTGCCAGCAGTTTACGACCAGCGGGAGGTGAGACCCAGTACTTC. Amino acids: CASSLRPAGGETQYF.

This clone was seen only once. The J gene is TRBJ1-1, the V gene TRBV28; D perhaps matches TRBD1 (6 bases). The CDR3 spans 14 residues. The germline CDR1 and CDR2 sequences are MDHEN and SYDVKM. V was trimmed by 2 bases and J by 4 bases, leaving 11 bases between them. The DNA of the CDR3 is TGTGCCAGCAGTTTAAGGTACAGGGCCACTGAAGCTTTCTTT. Its translation is CASSLRYRATEAFF.

The table lists this clone with a few counts. The chain has TRBV19 and TRBJ1-5, with D possibly matching TRBD1 (5 bases). Trimming took off 5 bases at V and 0 bases at J, with 20 bases between the two ends. The germline gives CDR1 LNHDA, CDR2 SQIVND (reference sequence). The length of the CDR3 is 18 residues. The CDR3 loop is CASSYTLSWGNSNQPQHF. The CDR3 nucleotides are TGTGCCAGTAGTTACACTCTCTCGTGGGGCAATAGCAATCAGCCCCAGCATTTT.

This chain uses TRBV6-6 with TRBJ1-1; D perhaps matches TRBD1 (5 bases). CDR1 and CDR2 from the germline V gene are MNHNY and SVGAGI (reference sequence). The V end was cut by 2 bases, the J end by 6 bases, with 10 bases between. The CDR3 is 13 amino acids. The CDR3 sequence: CASSYSREAEAFF. For the CDR3, the DNA is TGTGCCAGCAGTTACAGCAGGGAGGCTGAAGCTTTCTTT.